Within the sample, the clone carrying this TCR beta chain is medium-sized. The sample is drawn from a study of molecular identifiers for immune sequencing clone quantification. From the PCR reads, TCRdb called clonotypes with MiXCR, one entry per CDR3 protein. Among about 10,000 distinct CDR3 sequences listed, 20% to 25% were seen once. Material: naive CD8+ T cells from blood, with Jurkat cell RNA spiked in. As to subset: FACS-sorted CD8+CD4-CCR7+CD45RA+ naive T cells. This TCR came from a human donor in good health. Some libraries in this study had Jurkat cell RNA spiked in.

The CDR3 DNA reads TGTGCCAGCACCACCTGGACAGCGATGAACACTGAAGCTTTCTTT. Translating gives CASTTWTAMNTEAFF. The gene calls are TRBV6-1 and TRBJ1-1, with D perhaps matching TRBD1 (6 bases). Trimming took 7 bases from V and 0 from J, leaving 15 bases between them. The CDR3 spans 15 residues. Germline V CDR1 and CDR2: MNHNS, SASEGT.